The 8 T cell receptor beta chains given below trace back to one sample, sequenced in a study of shared clonotypes between healthy human individuals. The data were produced by immunoSEQ multiplex PCR, yet TCRdb's version contains in-frame clones alone and is incomplete. The sample carries around 2.5 million clones, roughly 93% recorded once. The sequenced sample consisted of naive CD4+ T cells from PBMCs. Subset here: CD45RA+ positively selected. These receptors were collected from a man younger than 30 in good health. Some clones in this sample may be carry-over from other donors' samples.

On this clone itself: Other DNA variants within this sample encode the same CDR3. The chain combines TRBV29-1 with TRBJ2-7; perhaps TRBD2 as D (6 bases). The V and J ends lost 6 bases and 1 base respectively, with 7 bases between them. Looked up from germline, CDR1 is SQVTM and CDR2 is ANQGSEA. This CDR3 has 11 amino acids. The CDR3 loop reads CSVGTSYEQYF. The CDR3 DNA follows: TGCAGCGTAGGGACTTCCTACGAGCAGTACTTC.

The V call is TRBV18, the J call TRBJ2-1; D is undetermined. The germline CDR1 and CDR2 sequences are KGHSH and LQKENI. V lost 6 bases and J 2 bases, leaving 14 bases between the germline ends. This CDR3 has 15 residues. CDR3 bases: TGTGCCAGCTCGCCTTCCCGCCTAACCTACAATGAGCAGTTCTTC. The encoded protein is CASSPSRLTYNEQFF.

The CDR3 DNA reads TGTGCCAGTAGAATTGACTCCGGGCCCAGCGCAGGAAACACCATATATTTT. It codes for CASRIDSGPSAGNTIYF. V is TRBV19 and J is TRBJ1-3; the D is unclear. The germline gives CDR1 LNHDA, CDR2 SQIVND (reference sequence). This CDR3 has 17 amino acids. The V and J ends lost 6 bases and 4 bases respectively, with 22 bases between them.

This chain links TRBV4-1 with TRBJ2-7, with a possible D match to TRBD2 (6 bases). Germline V CDR1 and CDR2: MGHRA, YSYEKL. This CDR3 has 17 amino acids. V was clipped by 0 bases and J by 0 bases, with 15 bases between them. The CDR3 loop reads CASSQEFPGVLSYEQYF. In nucleotides, the CDR3 is TGCGCCAGCAGCCAAGAGTTTCCGGGAGTCCTCTCCTACGAGCAGTACTTC.

The chain recombines TRBV30 with TRBJ2-5, with D maybe TRBD1 (6 bases). The J call is in doubt because the DNA end fits TRBJ2-7 better. Germline V gene data show CDR1 as GTSNPN and CDR2 as SVGIG (reference sequence). CDR3 size: 13 residues. CDR3 nucleotides: TGTGCCTCCGATCAGGGGACATACTACGAGCAGTACTTC. Translated, it gives CASDQGTYYEQYF.

V is TRBV2 and J is TRBJ1-2; weak D call: TRBD1 (5 bases). CDR1 SNHLY and CDR2 FYNNEI come from the germline V gene. The V end was cut by 5 bases, the J end by 7 bases, with 26 bases between. The CDR3 runs 17 residues. The CDR3 here is CASSFTGRRISVGGYTF. In DNA, the CDR3 is TGTGCCAGCAGTTTTACGGGACGGCGAATTTCTGTGGGTGGCTACACCTTC.

The genes are TRBV4-3 and TRBJ1-1; D gene uncertain. CDR1 and CDR2 from the germline V gene are LGHNA and YSLEER. CDR3 length equals 15 residues. Trimming stripped 0 bases from V and 3 bases from J, with 11 bases between. The DNA of the CDR3 is TGCGCCAGCAGCCAAGATCCACAGTTGTACACTGAAGCTTTCTTT. Translating it yields CASSQDPQLYTEAFF.

With regard to this clone: Within the sample, other DNA sequences also encode this same CDR3. The chain combines TRBV18 with TRBJ2-7; D ambiguous. The CDR3 totals 13 residues. V was pared by 0 bases and J by 1 base, with 4 bases between. Germline lookup yields CDR1 KGHSH and CDR2 LQKENI. CDR3 residues: CASSPPSSYEQYF. The CDR3 DNA is TGTGCCAGCTCACCACCCTCTTCCTACGAGCAGTACTTC.